This TCR beta chain was sequenced in a study of T cells in women clearing cervical HPV infection. Sequencing was performed with immunoSEQ multiplex PCR; in TCRdb, only in-frame clones are kept and a portion is missing. Its table lists around 30,000 clones. To note about this clone: Read coverage stops 3 residues before the CDR3 terminus; the germline J gene supplies the remainder.

From germline, CDR1 is PRHDT and CDR2 FYEKMQ (reference sequence). Between the trimmed V and J ends, which lost 0 bases and 2 bases, there was a span of 5 bases. The CDR3 spans 13 residues. The gene calls are TRBV13 and TRBJ2-7; D unclear. Sequencing was done on a sample of blood buffy coat. The receptor comes from a woman between 18 and 70 years old with a cervical HPV16 infection that either progressed to CIN3+ or cleared (not recorded which). Partial CDR3 DNA: TGTGCCAGCAGCTTAGGACTTACCTACGAG. Translation gives CASSLGLTYE. The complete CDR3 protein is CASSLGLTYEQYF. Drawing the rest from reference TRBV13 and TRBJ2-7, the complete variable domain is AAGVIQSPRHLIKEKRETATLKCYPIPRHDTVYWYQQGPGQDPQFLISFYEKMQSDKGSIPDRFSAQQFSDYHSELNMSSLELGDSALYFCASSLGLTYEQYFGPGTRLTVT.